The next 10 T cell receptor beta chains were all read from a single sample in a study of blood T cells in healthy people across ages. A J-beta primer mix and a sample-barcoded 5' primer were used in a second PCR of about 7 to 12 cycles. TCRdb passed the 5' RACE reads through MiXCR, listing each CDR3 protein once. Counted here are some 1.5 million distinct CDR3 sequences, roughly 30% occurring once; the ten biggest clones make up 7.7%. Sequenced material: blood. The receptors stem from a woman younger than 45 in good health.

This clonotype has more than one count but fewer than ten. The chain employs TRBV2 and TRBJ2-7, with D perhaps TRBD1 or TRBD2 (6 bases each). CDR3 length equals 14 residues. CDR1 SNHLY and CDR2 FYNNEI come from the germline V gene. The germline V and J ends were trimmed by 1 base and 5 bases, with 12 bases remaining between them. The CDR3 coding sequence is TGTGCCAGCAGTGAAGAACAGGGACTCGACGAGCAGTACTTC. It encodes CASSEEQGLDEQYF.

Comments on this clonotype: A clone one base away is much larger, so this may be a read error. Written as DNA, the CDR3 is TGTGCCAGCAGCTTGTCCAGCGGAACGTCCTACGAGCAGTACTTC. It specifies CASSLSSGTSYEQYF. This chain links TRBV7-9 with TRBJ2-7; a weak D match, TRBD2 (5 bases). V shed 3 bases and J shed 1 base, with 13 bases lying between them. The CDR3 covers 15 residues. The germline gives CDR1 SEHNR, CDR2 FQNEAQ (reference sequence). Complete variable domain (other parts from reference TRBV7-9 and TRBJ2-7): DTGVSQNPRHKITKRGQNVTFRCDPISEHNRLYWYRQTLGQGPEFLTYFQNEAQLEKSRLLSDRFSAERPKGSFSTLEIQRTEQGDSAMYLCASSLSSGTSYEQYFGPGTRLTVT.

This clonotype was counted a few times. In DNA, the CDR3 is TGTGCCAGCAGCATAACTGAATCAACTCTGACTTTC. Translating it yields CASSITESTLTF. The rearrangement joins TRBV7-2 to TRBJ2-6, with D unclear. The CDR3 has 12 residues. V was pared by 5 bases and J by 16 bases, with 15 bases between. Germline CDR1 is SGHTA and CDR2 is FQGNSA.

The sample holds many counts of this clonotype. This chain uses TRBV12-3 or TRBV12-4 with TRBJ2-1; D is perhaps TRBD1 (5 bases). V was shortened by 6 bases and J by 8 bases, with 14 bases between the two germline ends. The CDR3 spans 13 residues. The CDR3, as DNA: TGTGCCAGCAGCCGTAACAGGTGGGATGAGCAGTTCTTC. It codes for CASSRNRWDEQFF.

As regards this clonotype: One junction end does not reproduce the germline sequence, and a read error may be involved. This chain joins TRBV14 and TRBJ2-1; no clear D. The CDR3 is 15 amino acids. Germline V lookup: CDR1 SGHDN, CDR2 FVKESK. The CDR3 DNA is TGTGCCAGCAGCCAAGATTTGAGGCAGAACTATGATCAGTTCTTC. Amino acids: CASSQDLRQNYDQFF.

This chain uses TRBV18 with TRBJ1-2, with 7 bases identical to TRBD1. The germline V gene has CDR1 KGHSH and CDR2 LQKENI. The V gene end was trimmed by 7 bases and the J gene end by 6 bases; junction bases not matched to a gene: 8. CDR3 length equals 13 residues. CDR3 residues: CASLPDRLDGYTF. CDR3 coding DNA: TGTGCCAGCTTGCCGGACAGGTTGGATGGCTACACCTTC.

This clonotype was counted only a few times. CDR3: CSVRGRAVGELFF. CDR3 DNA sequence: TGCAGCGTTCGCGGGAGGGCCGTCGGGGAGCTGTTTTTT. The gene calls are TRBV29-1 and TRBJ2-2, with 9 bases identical to TRBD2. Germline lookup yields CDR1 SQVTM and CDR2 ANQGSEA. V shed 5 bases and J 7 bases; nucleotides not matched to a gene: 5. The CDR3 consists of 13 residues.

This clonotype has a handful of counts. V is TRBV28 and J is TRBJ1-3; D uncertain. Trimming pared 3 bases from V and 7 bases from J, leaving 7 bases between. This CDR3 spans 12 amino acids. Per germline, CDR1 MDHEN and CDR2 SYDVKM. CDR3 bases: TGTGCCAGCAGTTTGTCATTGAACACCATATATTTT. Translating it yields CASSLSLNTIYF.

CDR3 protein: CASGPSSGAFF. CDR3 DNA sequence: TGTGCTAGTGGTCCCTCTTCTGGGGCTTTCTTT. The V call is TRBV12-5, the J call TRBJ1-1; no clear D gene. The CDR3 is made up of 11 amino acids. Germline values: CDR1 LGHNT, CDR2 FRNRAP. The V gene lost 5 bases and the J gene lost 11 bases, with 12 bases spanning the gap.

This clonotype was found a few times. The V call is TRBV20-1, the J call TRBJ1-4; the D is unclear. This CDR3 has 14 amino acids. V was cut by 0 bases and J by 3 bases, with 8 bases left in between. Germline V lookup: CDR1 DFQATT, CDR2 SNEGSKA (reference sequence). As DNA, the CDR3 is TGCAGTGCTAGAGACCCCCGGGCTAATGAAAAACTGTTTTTT. This encodes CSARDPRANEKLFF.